These 32 T cell receptor beta chains came from one sample sequenced in a study of blood T cells in healthy people across ages. Then a second PCR, running roughly 7 to 11 cycles, was carried out with a sample-barcoded 5' primer and a J-beta primer mix. One entry per CDR3 protein, called by TCRdb with MiXCR from the 5' RACE reads. The table has around 1,000,000 distinct CDR3 sequences, less than 25% seen once. These same data were also listed under a study on T cells of mothers and their children.

Input material: blood. These receptors all come from a girl aged 2-10 years in good health.

This clonotype has a handful of counts. The genes are TRBV7-9 and TRBJ2-1; D is undetermined. Trimming pared 7 bases from V and 0 bases from J, leaving 16 bases between. The CDR3 is 16 residues long. Looked up from germline, CDR1 is SEHNR and CDR2 is FQNEAQ (reference sequence). In nucleotides, the CDR3 is TGTGCCAGCAATCCCTCGGGCCGGAGCTCCTACAATGAGCAGTTCTTC. Its protein product is CASNPSGRSSYNEQFF. Based on the CDR3 plus reference TRBV7-9 and TRBJ2-1, the full variable domain is DTGVSQNPRHKITKRGQNVTFRCDPISEHNRLYWYRQTLGQGPEFLTYFQNEAQLEKSRLLSDRFSAERPKGSFSTLEIQRTEQGDSAMYLCASNPSGRSSYNEQFFGPGTRLTVL.

This clonotype occurred a few times. This rearrangement joins TRBV24-1 to TRBJ2-1; D remains ambiguous. Germline CDR1 reads KGHDR; CDR2 reads SFDVKD. The CDR3 contains 14 residues. Trimming pared 7 bases from V and 1 base from J, leaving 10 bases between. The chain's CDR3 is CATSKGRSYNEQFF. CDR3 in DNA: TGTGCCACCAGCAAGGGTAGGTCCTACAATGAGCAGTTCTTC.

Only a few counts were recorded for this clonotype. The V gene is TRBV28, the J gene TRBJ2-6; tentative D call: TRBD2 (5 bases). V lost 3 bases and J 0 bases, leaving 12 bases between the germline ends. Germline lookup yields CDR1 MDHEN and CDR2 SYDVKM. CDR3 length: 17 residues. The CDR3, as DNA: TGTGCCAGCAGTTTTGAATTACGGGACTCTGGGGCCAACGTCCTGACTTTC. This translates into CASSFELRDSGANVLTF.

This clonotype was seen many times. The rearrangement joins TRBV3-1 to TRBJ2-1; a possible D gene is TRBD2 (6 bases). The CDR3 covers 16 residues. V lost 4 bases, J lost 0 bases, and 13 bases lay in between. CDR1 is LGHDT, CDR2 YNNKEL, per germline (reference sequence). The CDR3 DNA is TGTGCCAGCAGCCCTGCGGGACGCACCTCCTACAATGAGCAGTTCTTC. Amino acid sequence: CASSPAGRTSYNEQFF.

This clonotype has a handful of counts. The CDR3 region is CASSLGGDVRDTQYF. DNA of the CDR3: TGTGCCAGCAGCTTGGGGGGGGACGTTCGAGATACGCAGTATTTT. V and J are TRBV7-8 and TRBJ2-3; 7 bases match TRBD2. The ends lost 3 bases at V and 5 bases at J; junction bases unmatched: 8. Per germline, CDR1 SGHVS and CDR2 FQNEAQ. CDR3 length: 15 residues.

The J gene is TRBJ2-4, the V gene TRBV3-1; no clear D. CDR1 LGHDT and CDR2 YNNKEL come from the germline V gene (reference sequence). This CDR3 spans 14 amino acids. The V gene lost 1 base and the J gene lost 9 bases, with 13 bases spanning the gap. In DNA, the CDR3 is TGTGCCAGCAGCCAAGGGGGTGCTGCCGGCATTCAGTACTTC. Its translation is CASSQGGAAGIQYF.

A few counts support this clonotype. The chain carries TRBV28 and TRBJ2-2; TRBD2 matches at 8 bases. This CDR3 region has 16 residues. Unmatched junction bases numbered 10, after V lost 5 bases and J lost 5 bases. From germline, CDR1 is MDHEN and CDR2 SYDVKM. The CDR3 DNA reads TGTGCCAGCAGTCGCATCACCGGGGGGGGAACCGGGGAGCTGTTTTTT. Residues: CASSRITGGGTGELFF.

In its sample, this clonotype was seen a few times. This chain connects TRBV20-1 to TRBJ1-1; TRBD1 matches at 7 bases. The CDR3 has 15 residues. The junction had 11 bases not matched to a gene; V was cut back by 3 bases and J by 4 bases. From germline, CDR1 is DFQATT and CDR2 SNEGSKA (reference sequence). The CDR3 DNA reads as TGCAGTGCTAGGAATCTACAGGGGAGGATCACTGAAGCTTTCTTT. Translated: CSARNLQGRITEAFF.

There are a few counts of this clonotype. The chain is built from TRBV6-2 or TRBV6-3 and TRBJ1-1; the D gene is possibly TRBD1 (5 bases). The V end lost 6 bases, the J end lost 3 bases, and 23 bases lay between the germline ends. This CDR3 comprises 17 residues. Germline V gives CDR1 MNHEY, CDR2 SVGEGT. The CDR3 protein is CASRTAQGFGWYTEAFF. The CDR3 DNA is TGTGCCAGCAGGACCGCCCAGGGATTCGGGTGGTACACTGAAGCTTTCTTT.

V gene TRBV27 combines with J gene TRBJ2-3, with D maybe TRBD2 (6 bases). V shed 4 bases and J shed 0 bases, with 8 bases lying between them. Germline V gene data show CDR1 as MNHEY and CDR2 as SMNVEV (reference sequence). This CDR3 region has 14 residues. The CDR3 sequence: CASSYGTSTDTQYF. DNA for the CDR3: TGTGCCAGCAGTTATGGGACTAGCACAGATACGCAGTATTTT.

This clonotype was detected only a few times. The chain links TRBV10-1 to TRBJ2-3; TRBD2 agrees at 9 bases. The germline CDR1 and CDR2 sequences are WNHNN and SYGVQD (reference sequence). Trimming removed 4 bases from V and 4 bases from J; junction bases left unmatched: 3. CDR3 length: 14 residues. CDR3 region: CASSGGTSSDTQYF. The CDR3 DNA reads TGCGCCAGCAGTGGAGGGACTAGCTCAGATACGCAGTATTTT.

This clonotype was seen a handful of times. The rearrangement uses TRBV9 and TRBJ2-7; D is perhaps TRBD2 (6 bases). V was trimmed by 6 bases and J by 0 bases, leaving 16 bases between them. The length of the CDR3 is 15 residues. The V gene's germline CDR1 is SGDLS and CDR2 YYNGEE. The CDR3 loop reads CASNGGTASSYEQYF. In DNA, the CDR3 is TGTGCCAGCAACGGCGGGACGGCAAGCTCCTACGAGCAGTACTTC.

The chain links TRBV6-1 to TRBJ1-2; perhaps TRBD1 as D (5 bases). In germline, CDR1 is MNHNS, CDR2 SASEGT. There are 14 residues in the CDR3. The germline V and J ends were trimmed by 6 bases and 0 bases, with 11 bases remaining between them. In DNA, the CDR3 is TGTGCCAGCAGGGACACCATAGCTAACTATGGCTACACCTTC. Translated, it gives CASRDTIANYGYTF.

Comment on this clonotype: One end of the junction varies from germline; a read error may be responsible. The genes are TRBV9 and TRBJ2-1; D is perhaps TRBD2 (7 bases). From germline, CDR1 is SGDLS and CDR2 YYNGEE. CDR3 length equals 17 residues. In nucleotides, the CDR3 is TGTGCCGGCAGCGTAGCCGCCAAAGGGGGGGACTACAATGAGCAGTTCTTC. Translating gives CAGSVAAKGGDYNEQFF.

The CDR3 is CASSLARGGRRFEETQYF. The CDR3 coding sequence is TGTGCCAGCAGCCTCGCCCGGGGGGGGCGAAGATTCGAAGAGACCCAGTACTTC. The chain uses TRBV7-8 and TRBJ2-5; 8 nucleotides agree with TRBD2. Germline V CDR1 and CDR2: SGHVS, FQNEAQ. Germline trimming cut 5 bases from V and 3 bases from J; bases unmatched to any gene: 17. The CDR3 is 18 residues long.

The chain joins TRBV7-9 to TRBJ1-2; D gene ambiguous. CDR3 length: 13 residues. The ends were cut back, 8 bases at V and 4 bases at J, with 14 bases in the middle. Germline assignment: CDR1 SEHNR and CDR2 FQNEAQ (reference sequence). For the CDR3, the DNA is TGTGCCAGCCGTGGGGAGGACCCCTATGGCTACACCTTC. Amino acids: CASRGEDPYGYTF.

This chain connects TRBV28 to TRBJ1-2, with 8 positions matching TRBD1. Germline CDR1 is MDHEN and CDR2 is SYDVKM. J lost 6 bases, V lost 5 bases, and 11 bases had no gene match. The length of the CDR3 is 15 residues. This CDR3 reads CASSGVKGQADGYTF. CDR3 nucleotide sequence: TGTGCCAGCAGTGGGGTTAAGGGACAGGCCGATGGCTACACCTTC.

This clonotype has just a few counts. CDR3 nucleotides: TGTGCCAGCATCTCATGGGGGGCGCAAACTGAAGCTTTCTTT. Translation gives CASISWGAQTEAFF. The J gene is TRBJ1-1, the V gene TRBV5-6; tentatively, D is TRBD1 (6 bases). Germline V gene data show CDR1 as SGHDT and CDR2 as YYEEEE. This CDR3 has 14 amino acids. Trimming took off 6 bases at V and 5 bases at J, with 17 bases between the two ends.

This rearrangement joins TRBV20-1 to TRBJ2-3; 9 nucleotides match TRBD2. V shed 4 bases, J shed 2 bases, and the junction held 7 bases outside the gene matches. Germline CDR1 reads DFQATT; CDR2 reads SNEGSKA (reference sequence). The CDR3 sequence is 15 residues long. CDR3 residues: CSAIEAGGSTDTQYF. In nucleotides, the CDR3 is TGCAGTGCTATTGAAGCGGGAGGCTCCACAGATACGCAGTATTTT.

This clonotype has a count of ten or more. The genes are TRBV29-1 and TRBJ2-1; 11 bases match TRBD2. Per germline, CDR1 SQVTM and CDR2 ANQGSEA. Trimming removed 5 bases from V and 4 bases from J; junction bases left unmatched: 4. The CDR3 totals 14 residues. The CDR3 DNA reads TGCAGCGTTCGGGGACTAGCGGAATACAATGAGCAGTTCTTC. This gives the protein CSVRGLAEYNEQFF.

The chain employs TRBV20-1 and TRBJ2-7; a possible D gene is TRBD1 (5 bases). Looked up from germline, CDR1 is DFQATT and CDR2 is SNEGSKA (reference sequence). V was cut by 4 bases and J by 3 bases, with 10 bases left in between. The CDR3 is 12 amino acids. The CDR3 protein is CSATSDSYEQYF. As DNA, the CDR3 is TGCAGTGCTACCTCAGACAGCTACGAGCAGTACTTC.

This clonotype was observed a few times. The V and J genes are TRBV19 and TRBJ1-2, with D perhaps matching TRBD1 (6 bases). CDR1 and CDR2 (germline): LNHDA, SQIVND (reference sequence). This CDR3 has 14 amino acids. Trimming took off 3 bases at V and 1 base at J, with 9 bases between the two ends. CDR3 nucleotides: TGTGCCAGTAGTATCAACAGGGATAACTATGGCTACACCTTC. Its protein is CASSINRDNYGYTF.

This clonotype was seen only a few times. This chain joins TRBV4-2 and TRBJ1-5; a weak D match, TRBD1 (5 bases). Trimming removed 3 bases from V and 1 base from J, with 10 bases in between. The length of the CDR3 is 15 residues. Germline V gene sequence: CDR1 LGHNA, CDR2 YNFKEQ. CDR3 protein: CASSHTGESNQPQHF. The CDR3 DNA reads as TGTGCCAGCAGCCACACAGGAGAAAGCAATCAGCCCCAGCATTTT.

This clonotype has only a few counts. Here the CDR3 reads CASSQGATGMAQFF. In nucleotides, the CDR3 is TGCGCCAGCAGCCAAGGGGCAACAGGGATGGCGCAGTTCTTC. J is TRBJ2-5 and V is TRBV4-1, with a possible D match to TRBD1 (6 bases). The closer fit of TRBJ2-1 to the DNA end suggests the J call may be wrong. This CDR3 region has 14 residues. The germline CDR1 and CDR2 sequences are MGHRA and YSYEKL.

This clonotype was detected only a few times. The chain employs TRBV29-1 and TRBJ1-1, with a weak D call TRBD1 (6 bases). Germline V lookup: CDR1 SQVTM, CDR2 ANQGSEA. The CDR3 length is 11 residues. Deletions cut 8 bases from V and 5 bases from J, with 12 bases between. As DNA, the CDR3 is TGCAGCTTTTGGAGGGGGACTGAAGCTTTCTTT. Translation: CSFWRGTEAFF.

The CDR3 DNA reads as TGTGCCAGCAGCTGGGCTGGGGCTAGACAGGGTAGCGGCTACACCTTC. It codes for CASSWAGARQGSGYTF. The chain is built from TRBV5-6 and TRBJ1-2, with 7 positions matching TRBD1. The V and J ends lost 3 bases and 8 bases, in that order; junction bases with no gene match: 16. The CDR3 runs to 16 residues. CDR1 and CDR2 from the germline V gene are SGHDT and YYEEEE.

This clonotype was seen a few times. This chain connects TRBV6-6 to TRBJ2-1, with 7 bases that match TRBD1. The J call may be faulty, since TRBJ2-5 better matches the DNA end. CDR3 length: 12 amino acids. CDR1 and CDR2 (germline): MNHNY, SVGAGI (reference sequence). The CDR3 DNA is TGTGCCAGCAAAACACAGGGGGAGACCCAGTACTTC. Translation gives CASKTQGETQYF.

In its sample, this clonotype was seen a few times. V usage is TRBV5-1 and J usage is TRBJ2-2; D gene ambiguous. The CDR3 has 15 amino acids. V was clipped by 0 bases and J by 3 bases, with 9 bases between them. Germline V lookup: CDR1 SGHRS, CDR2 YFSETQ. As DNA, the CDR3 is TGCGCCAGCAGCTTGGGTCCCCGGTACACCGGGGAGCTGTTTTTT. It translates to CASSLGPRYTGELFF.

This clonotype has more than one count but fewer than ten. The V call is TRBV29-1, the J call TRBJ1-2; D may be TRBD1 (5 bases). V gave up 5 bases and J gave up 8 bases, with 21 bases separating them. The germline CDR1 and CDR2 sequences are SQVTM and ANQGSEA. The CDR3 contains 14 residues. CDR3 region: CSVFSSRDSGGYTF. Written as DNA, the CDR3 is TGCAGCGTTTTTAGCTCCAGGGATTCTGGAGGCTACACCTTC.

The genes are TRBV29-1 and TRBJ1-2; 7 positions match TRBD1. The CDR3 length is 11 residues. CDR1 SQVTM and CDR2 ANQGSEA come from the germline V gene. Trimming cost V 7 bases and J 6 bases; bases outside gene matches: 5. The CDR3 protein is CSGQQGHGYTF. CDR3 in DNA: TGCAGCGGGCAACAGGGGCATGGCTACACCTTC.

The rearrangement links TRBV6-1 to TRBJ1-2; possible D gene TRBD1, 5 bases. CDR1 MNHNS and CDR2 SASEGT come from the germline V gene. The CDR3 runs to 17 residues. Trimming shortened V by 7 bases and J by 0 bases, and 21 bases separated the two germline ends. The CDR3 DNA reads TGTGCCAGCACCCTTGTGCCCCTCGGGACGACTAACTATGGCTACACCTTC. Its translation is CASTLVPLGTTNYGYTF.

J is TRBJ2-7 and V is TRBV6-2 or TRBV6-3; D uncertain. From germline, CDR1 is MNHEY and CDR2 SVGEGT. V was pared by 6 bases and J by 6 bases, with 12 bases between. The CDR3 is 12 residues long. The CDR3 loop is CASSLPWIEQYF. Written as DNA, the CDR3 is TGTGCCAGCAGCCTACCCTGGATCGAGCAGTACTTC.